The source of this T cell receptor (beta chain) is a study of T cell responses to AZD1222 COVID-19 vaccine. This CDR3 is built from 16 residues. V lost 4 bases and J lost 4; bases outside the gene matches: 10. Germline V lookup: CDR1 SGHNT, CDR2 YYREEE (reference sequence). The assay was immunoSEQ multiplex PCR, and TCRdb's table has in-frame clones only and misses some. This table holds under 60,000 clones, 89% found once. The rearrangement uses TRBV5-4 and TRBJ1-4; TRBD1 agrees at 7 bases. This sample comprised peripheral blood, obtained 28 days after the second AZD1222 dose. The sequence was collected from an adult who received the AZD1222 COVID-19 vaccine. The CDR3 nucleotides read TGTGCCAGCAGCACGACCCCGGGGACAGTTAATGAAAAACTGTTTTTT. Translated, it gives CASSTTPGTVNEKLFF.